The rows below give T cell receptor beta chains drawn from one sample of a study of metastatic and nonmetastatic thyroid tumors. TCRdb re-called clones via MiXCR from the PCR reads. The sample records about 38,000 clones, approximately 51% being singletons. The sequenced sample was tumor tissue. The receptors were sampled from a male donor with papillary thyroid cancer or a benign thyroid nodule (not recorded which). Some clones in this sample may be carry-over from other donors' samples. Both conserved end residues are part of each CDR3. A D gene is named only where the DNA matches it firmly. A row's size may be missing; if present it is once, few, many or a size class.

v_gene,d_gene,abundance,j_gene,CDR3nt,CDR3aa
TRBV6-1,NA,few,TRBJ2-3,TGTGCCAGCAAACGAAGGGGGGACACAGATACGCAGTATTTT,CASKRRGDTDTQYF
TRBV6-1,NA,NA,TRBJ1-3,TGTGCCAGCACCTACACGGCCACTGGAAACACCATATATTTT,CASTYTATGNTIYF
TRBV3-1,NA,NA,TRBJ2-7,TGTGCCAGCAGCCAGAAGAGGTCGGCTCAAGGCACCTACGAGCAGTACTTC,CASSQKRSAQGTYEQYF
TRBV9,NA,few,TRBJ2-7,TGTGCCAGCAGCCCTCGGACTAATTCCTACGAGCAGTACTTC,CASSPRTNSYEQYF
TRBV2,NA,few,TRBJ2-7,TGTGCCAGCAGCGGGACAAAGACCTACAAGCAGTACTTC,CASSGTKTYKQYF
TRBV20-1,TRBD2,NA,TRBJ2-7,TGCAGTGCTAGCTCTGGGACTAGCCACTACGAGCAGTACTTC,CSASSGTSHYEQYF
TRBV27,NA,NA,TRBJ2-3,TGTGCCAGCACGCAAACGGGGAATTTGGCAGATACGCAGTATTTT,CASTQTGNLADTQYF
TRBV6-1,TRBD1,NA,TRBJ2-5,TGTGCCAGCAGTCGCGCTAGCAGGGGGGAGACCCAGTACTTC,CASSRASRGETQYF
TRBV12-3/TRBV12-4,NA,NA,TRBJ1-6,TGTGCCAGCAGTTTAATGGGGGGCGGTTCACCCCTCCACTTT,CASSLMGGGSPLHF
TRBV11-1,TRBD2,once,TRBJ2-1,TGTGCCAGCAGCCCCCGCGCGGGGGAGGCTTCATCTGAGCAGTTCTTC,CASSPRAGEASSEQFF
TRBV7-2,NA,few,TRBJ2-7,TGTGCCAGCAGCCCCAACCGACAATACGAGCAGTACTTC,CASSPNRQYEQYF